Below, 6 T cell receptor beta chains from the same sample are listed, as sequenced in a study of T cell responses to AZD1222 COVID-19 vaccine (dated by TCRdb to the early 2020s). The sample's time point label, in plain terms: about 28 days (+/-7) after the second vaccine dose. The library was made by the immunoSEQ multiplex PCR assay. TCRdb carries this immuneACCESS record with in-frame sequences only. Its versions omit some clonotypes, under half of them owing to an unresolved V gene in the studies checked, with the rest unexplained. The sample records 140,000 to 150,000 clones, 86% of which are singletons. The ten largest account for 5% to 5.5% of the sample. The material was peripheral blood, obtained 28 days after the second AZD1222 dose. Receptors were obtained from an adult who received the AZD1222 COVID-19 vaccine.

The V and J genes are TRBV7-2 and TRBJ2-3, with 10 positions matching TRBD2. J was trimmed by 7 bases and V by 1 base; bases with no gene match: 14. From germline, CDR1 is SGHTA and CDR2 FQGNSA. The CDR3 is 18 amino acids. The CDR3 coding sequence is TGTGCCAGCAGCTTAGTACTCTCTAGCGGGGGCACTTTTTATACGCAGTATTTT. Encoded protein: CASSLVLSSGGTFYTQYF.

The chain combines TRBV19 with TRBJ2-1, with D possibly being TRBD2 (5 bases). The CDR3 sequence is 12 residues long. Trimming shortened V by 7 bases and J by 3 bases, and 7 bases separated the two germline ends. Germline V lookup: CDR1 LNHDA, CDR2 SQIVND (reference sequence). Here the CDR3 reads CASTTSYNEQFF. For the CDR3, the DNA is TGTGCCAGTACTACTAGCTACAATGAGCAGTTCTTC.

This chain uses TRBV28 with TRBJ2-3; perhaps TRBD2 as D (5 bases). Trimming left V 3 bases short and J 2 bases short, with 21 bases between. Looked up from germline, CDR1 is MDHEN and CDR2 is SYDVKM. The CDR3 is made up of 18 amino acids. The DNA for the CDR3 is TGTGCCAGCAGTTTCCCGGCGGGCGCCCTCCGCTACACAGATACGCAGTATTTT. Translated, it gives CASSFPAGALRYTDTQYF.

This chain uses TRBV6-5 with TRBJ1-2; D perhaps matches TRBD1 (5 bases). V was shortened by 2 bases and J by 3 bases, with 7 bases between the two germline ends. Per the germline V gene, CDR1 is MNHEY and CDR2 is SVGAGI. The CDR3 runs 13 residues. CDR3 bases: TGTGCCAGCAGTTACATGGGGGACTATGGCTACACCTTC. It is translated as CASSYMGDYGYTF.

V and J are TRBV19 and TRBJ1-5, with unresolved D. The CDR3 is 15 amino acids. CDR1 LNHDA and CDR2 SQIVND come from the germline V gene (reference sequence). V was clipped by 0 bases and J by 7 bases, with 13 bases between them. CDR3 sequence reads: CASSIEGRASQPQHF. The CDR3 coding sequence is TGTGCCAGTAGTATAGAGGGGAGGGCTAGCCAGCCCCAGCATTTT.

This chain connects TRBV5-8 to TRBJ1-2; TRBD1 matches 8 bases. The germline CDR1 and CDR2 sequences are SGHTS and YDEGEE. The junction had 6 bases not matched to a gene; V was cut back by 1 base and J by 4 bases. The CDR3 loop spans 15 amino acids. CDR3 DNA: TGTGCCAGCAGCTTGTCAGGGGGCGGCGGCTATGGCTACACCTTC. The encoded protein is CASSLSGGGGYGYTF.